These T cell receptor beta chains were read from a single sample in a study of T cells in localized non-small cell lung cancer. The table came from immunoSEQ multiplex PCR; TCRdb's copy has only in-frame clones and leaves some out. Of 32,000 or so clones listed, under 90% are singletons. The input for sequencing was peripheral blood, taken before any cancer treatment. These receptors originate from a man aged 35 to 69 with stage I lung adenocarcinoma. CDR3s leave out the opening cysteine and the closing phenylalanine or tryptophan. For some rows the clone size is stated as once, few or many, or as a class when expanded; others skip it.

v_call | clone_size | cdr3_aa
TRBV10-1 | few | ASSEPGQGYT
TRBV11-2 | - | ASSSGETQY
TRBV29-1 | - | SGLGQNTGELF
TRBV19 | - | ASSIVGIGSPLH
TRBV18 | - | ASSPTGGKYEQY
TRBV7-6 | - | ASSLVRSPLH
TRBV5-1 | - | ASSLGVTEQF
TRBV7-9 | - | ASSLPQGEAF
TRBV11-2 | few | ASSLAQGRLHGYT
TRBV6-1 | - | ASTQLTWEF
TRBV5-1 | once | ASSLGPPGLAGGEETQY
TRBV6-6 | - | ASSYLAGGFQETQY